This T cell receptor (beta chain) came from a study of T-cell reconstitution after alpha-beta-depleted transplantation in children. V shed 4 bases and J 3 bases; nucleotides not matched to a gene: 8. Germline V gene lookup returns CDR1 SGHRS and CDR2 YFSETQ. This CDR3 region has 15 residues. This sample's TCRbeta library carried unique molecular identifier barcodes. TCRdb reanalysed the PCR reads using MiXCR and keeps one entry per CDR3 protein. The table includes roughly 570,000 distinct CDR3 sequences, around 27% detected once. Sequencing used PBMCs, obtained before TCRalphabeta/CD19-depleted stem cell transplant. This TCR was sampled from a boy in the first two years of life with Wiskott-Aldrich syndrome, due to receive a stem cell transplant. The chain employs TRBV5-1 and TRBJ2-7, with 9 positions matching TRBD1. CDR3 sequence (DNA): TGCGCCAGCAGCACCCGGACAGGGGATGGCTACGAGCAGTACTTC. It yields the protein CASSTRTGDGYEQYF.